The 21 T cell receptor beta chains presented below share a single source sample, sequenced in a study of T cell repertoires in cytomegalovirus infection. Antigens for these TCRs are unknown. One entry per CDR3 protein results from TCRdb running MiXCR on the reads. The data hold about 890,000 distinct CDR3 sequences, with approximately 32% observed a single time. Sequenced material: cultured CD8+ T cells from PBMCs, taken from culture after CMV antigen stimulation. The origin of the receptors is a human donor in good health (CMV status not recorded). Some clones in this sample may be carry-over from other donors' samples.

About this clonotype itself: The junction shows a germline mismatch at one end, possibly a read error. The chain employs TRBV3-1 and TRBJ1-1; D may be TRBD1 (5 bases). CDR3 length equals 15 residues. The germline V gene has CDR1 LGHDT and CDR2 YNNKEL (reference sequence). In DNA, the CDR3 is TGTGCCAGCAGCCAAGGGTCTGGGGGGAACACTGAAGCTCTCTTT. As protein: CASSQGSGGNTEALF.

This chain links TRBV6-2 or TRBV6-3 with TRBJ1-2; D gene ambiguous. V was pared by 0 bases and J by 2 bases, with 13 bases between. Germline CDR1 MNHEY, CDR2 SVGEGT. CDR3 length: 16 residues. The CDR3 DNA reads TGTGCCAGCAGTTACTCGATGGCTGCAGAAAACTATGGCTACACCTTC. Translated: CASSYSMAAENYGYTF.

With regard to this clonotype: This may be a read error, as it is one base from a much larger clone. The chain joins TRBV7-2 to TRBJ2-2, with TRBD1 as a possible D gene (5 bases). Trimming pared 5 bases from V and 0 bases from J, leaving 10 bases between. The V gene's germline CDR1 is SGHTA and CDR2 FQGNSA. This CDR3 region has 15 residues. The CDR3 here is CTSSATGTNTGELFF. CDR3 coding DNA: TGTACCAGCAGCGCCACAGGAACGAACACCGGGGAGCTGTTTTTT.

The chain couples TRBV6-1 to TRBJ1-6; possible D gene TRBD1, 6 bases. The V end lost 5 bases, the J end lost 8 bases, and 16 bases lay between the germline ends. CDR3 length equals 15 residues. From germline, CDR1 is MNHNS and CDR2 SASEGT. The CDR3 protein is CASSSDSLTDSPLHF. The CDR3 nucleotides are TGTGCCAGCAGTTCGGACAGTCTCACCGATTCACCCCTCCACTTT.

As to this clonotype: A much larger clone lies one base from this, so it may be a read error. The rearrangement uses TRBV7-2 and TRBJ2-7, with TRBD2 as a possible D gene (6 bases). The CDR3 runs 16 residues. V was clipped by 5 bases and J by 0 bases, with 17 bases between them. The V gene's germline CDR1 is SGHTA and CDR2 FQGNSA. The CDR3 is CASSLPNRDFSYEQYF. The CDR3 coding sequence is TGTGCCAGCAGCCTTCCAAACCGGGACTTCTCCTACGAGCAGTACTTC.

This clonotype has at least ten counts. J is TRBJ2-7 and V is TRBV7-6; TRBD1 aligns across 7 bases. V lost 5 bases and J lost 7; bases outside the gene matches: 20. The V gene's germline CDR1 is SGHVS and CDR2 FNYEAQ. This CDR3 has 17 amino acids. The CDR3 nucleotides are TGTGCCAGCAGCCCACAGGGGTTTAGGGTATCTACGCGGGAGCAGTACGTC. Amino acids: CASSPQGFRVSTREQYV.

The V gene is TRBV4-1, the J gene TRBJ1-2; D uncertain. From germline, CDR1 is MGHRA and CDR2 YSYEKL. The V and J ends lost 1 base and 4 bases respectively, with 16 bases between them. This CDR3 comprises 16 residues. CDR3 nucleotide sequence: TGCGCCAGCAGCCAAGGCTCGTCCACAGCTCCCTATGGCTACACCTTC. As protein: CASSQGSSTAPYGYTF.

The chain carries TRBV6-5 and TRBJ1-2, with D unresolved. Per the germline V gene, CDR1 is MNHEY and CDR2 is SVGAGI. CDR3 length equals 13 residues. V was pared by 0 bases and J by 5 bases, with 7 bases between. CDR3 sequence reads: CASSYSLSYGYTF. The CDR3 DNA follows: TGTGCCAGCAGTTACTCGCTATCATATGGCTACACCTTC.

This clonotype was counted many times. The chain uses TRBV12-3 or TRBV12-4 and TRBJ2-1; D not resolved. This CDR3 is built from 11 residues. V lost 10 bases, J lost 5 bases, and 9 bases lay in between. The CDR3 spells CAIDRDNEQFF. The CDR3, as DNA: TGTGCCATTGACCGGGACAATGAGCAGTTCTTC.

V usage is TRBV6-4 and J usage is TRBJ2-2; 7 positions match TRBD1. The germline gives CDR1 MRHNA, CDR2 SNTAGT. With V trimmed by 2 bases and J by 6 bases, 6 bases remained unmatched. CDR3 length equals 15 residues. For the CDR3, the DNA is TGTGCCAGCAGTGACGTTGACCAGGGGGCCGGGGAGCTGTTTTTT. Translation: CASSDVDQGAGELFF.

This rearrangement joins TRBV4-1 to TRBJ2-5; D gene ambiguous. Germline V gene lookup returns CDR1 MGHRA and CDR2 YSYEKL. This CDR3 has 21 amino acids. V was cut by 1 base and J by 4 bases, with 31 bases left in between. For the CDR3, the DNA is TGCGCCAGCAGCCAAGGGATCATCCAACGGACCCCCAAAGGTGTCGGAGAGACCCAGTACTTC. Its translation is CASSQGIIQRTPKGVGETQYF.

The chain couples TRBV7-6 to TRBJ1-2; D perhaps matches TRBD1 (5 bases). V lost 0 bases to trimming and J lost 0 bases, with 14 bases between them. This CDR3 spans 17 amino acids. Germline-derived CDR1 and CDR2 are SGHVS and FNYEAQ. CDR3 bases: TGTGCCAGCAGCTTAGCGGGGGGTCGACACTCTAACTATGGCTACACCTTC. Protein sequence: CASSLAGGRHSNYGYTF.

This clonotype was counted between two and nine times. The V and J genes are TRBV7-9 and TRBJ2-7, with a possible D match to TRBD1 (5 bases). The CDR3 totals 14 residues. V was trimmed by 5 bases and J by 0 bases, leaving 11 bases between them. Germline assignment: CDR1 SEHNR and CDR2 FQNEAQ (reference sequence). Written as DNA, the CDR3 is TGTGCCAGCAGCCGAGACACAGGCTCCTACGAGCAGTACTTC. As protein: CASSRDTGSYEQYF.

This clonotype was recorded many times. The rearrangement joins TRBV28 to TRBJ1-3; D call uncertain. This CDR3 is 15 amino acids long. Between the trimmed V and J ends, which lost 6 bases and 0 bases, there was a span of 12 bases. CDR1 and CDR2 (germline): MDHEN, SYDVKM. The CDR3 region has the DNA TGTGCCAGCAGGTGGGATGCCTTCTCTGGAAACACCATATATTTT. This gives the protein CASRWDAFSGNTIYF.

The chain links TRBV27 to TRBJ2-7; the match to TRBD1 covers 10 bases. The CDR3 runs 13 residues. The J segment lost 2 bases and the V segment lost 7 bases, leaving 2 bases of the junction unmatched. From germline, CDR1 is MNHEY and CDR2 SMNVEV (reference sequence). The CDR3 region is CASKGQGTYEQYV. Here the CDR3 DNA reads TGTGCCAGCAAGGGACAGGGGACCTACGAGCAGTACGTC.

This CDR3 reads CASSIIGAGYGYTF. The CDR3 nucleotides are TGTGCCAGTAGTATTATAGGGGCCGGCTATGGCTACACCTTC. This sequence joins TRBV19 and TRBJ1-2; TRBD1 is a possible D gene (5 bases). V was cut by 3 bases and J by 4 bases, with 12 bases left in between. CDR3 length: 14 amino acids. Per germline, CDR1 LNHDA and CDR2 SQIVND (reference sequence).

This chain links TRBV20-1 with TRBJ1-1; D unresolved. V lost 4 bases and J 2 bases, leaving 8 bases between the germline ends. CDR1 and CDR2 (germline): DFQATT, SNEGSKA (reference sequence). The CDR3 is 12 residues long. DNA of the CDR3: TGCAGTGCTACAGTGTACAACACTGAAGCTTTCTTT. Encoded protein: CSATVYNTEAFF.

The chain combines TRBV27 with TRBJ2-3; unclear D gene. Trimming shortened V by 4 bases and J by 0 bases, and 11 bases separated the two germline ends. CDR1 is MNHEY, CDR2 SMNVEV, per germline (reference sequence). The CDR3 has 15 amino acids. CDR3 in amino acids: CASSSSFPSTDTQYF. For the CDR3, the DNA is TGTGCCAGCAGTTCGAGCTTTCCTAGCACAGATACGCAGTATTTT.

The chain uses TRBV6-2 or TRBV6-3 and TRBJ2-4; TRBD2 might be the D (5 bases). The germline CDR1 and CDR2 sequences are MNHEY and SVGEGT. Trimming shortened V by 5 bases and J by 8 bases, and 16 bases separated the two germline ends. This CDR3 comprises 14 residues. In nucleotides, the CDR3 is TGTGCCAGCAGTAGAGAGTCGGGATCGGACATTCAGTACTTC. Protein sequence: CASSRESGSDIQYF.

The CDR3 loop is CASSLADLNPDYGYTF. In DNA form, the CDR3 reads TGTGCCAGCAGTTTAGCCGACCTCAATCCCGACTATGGCTACACCTTC. The chain joins TRBV12-3 or TRBV12-4 to TRBJ1-2; D ambiguous. V lost 0 bases, J lost 3 bases, and 14 bases lay in between. The CDR3 loop spans 16 amino acids.

V is TRBV20-1 and J is TRBJ1-4, with D unresolved. The CDR3 contains 15 residues. The germline CDR1 and CDR2 sequences are DFQATT and SNEGSKA (reference sequence). Trimming removed 0 bases at V and 4 bases at J, with 12 bases between. For the CDR3, the DNA is TGCAGTGCTAGAGATCGGGGTCGGAATAATGAAAAACTGTTTTTT. Protein: CSARDRGRNNEKLFF.